A selection of T cell receptor beta chains follows, all from one sample in a study of T-cell memory formation after mild COVID-19. TCRdb reprocessed the 5' RACE reads via MiXCR and lists one record per CDR3 protein. The table shows roughly 190,000 distinct CDR3 sequences, with roughly a tenth occurring only once. The sequenced sample was PBMCs or a T cell subset sorted from them (not recorded which). The receptors stem from a man between 18 and 29 years old who had mild COVID-19 (a few samples of this study predate the infection). Cell type and time point are not known. The CDR3 runs from the conserved cysteine through the conserved F or W. The D gene is left open where the match is weak. Not every row has a clone size; where given, it reads once, few, many or a size class.

D gene: -; V gene: TRBV4-2; clone size: few; J gene: TRBJ1-6; CDR3 protein: CASSQDRGRNSPLHF; CDR3 DNA: TGTGCCAGCAGCCAAGATCGGGGACGTAATTCACCCCTCCACTTT
D gene: -; V gene: TRBV6-1; clone size: -; J gene: TRBJ1-2; CDR3 protein: CASSEGSTYNYGYTF; CDR3 DNA: TGTGCCAGCAGTGAAGGGTCCACCTATAACTATGGCTACACCTTC
D gene: TRBD1; V gene: TRBV5-1; clone size: many; J gene: TRBJ1-1; CDR3 protein: CASSLEGQGNTEAFF; CDR3 DNA: TGCGCCAGCAGCTTGGAGGGACAGGGAAACACTGAAGCTTTCTTT
D gene: TRBD2; V gene: TRBV7-6; clone size: many; J gene: TRBJ2-1; CDR3 protein: CASSPQRGGQGSYNEQFF; CDR3 DNA: TGTGCCAGCAGCCCTCAGCGGGGGGGCCAAGGGTCCTACAATGAGCAGTTCTTC
D gene: -; V gene: TRBV11-2; clone size: -; J gene: TRBJ2-6; CDR3 protein: CASSLRDTNSGANVLTF; CDR3 DNA: TGTGCCAGCAGCTTAAGGGACACCAACTCTGGGGCCAACGTCCTGACTTTC
D gene: TRBD1; V gene: TRBV28; clone size: -; J gene: TRBJ1-2; CDR3 protein: CASSSRGRGYTF; CDR3 DNA: TGTGCCAGCAGCTCCAGGGGGCGCGGCTACACCTTC
D gene: -; V gene: TRBV15; clone size: -; J gene: TRBJ2-1; CDR3 protein: CATSREPGVYNEQFF; CDR3 DNA: TGTGCCACCAGCAGAGAACCGGGGGTTTACAATGAGCAGTTCTTC
D gene: -; V gene: TRBV4-3; clone size: few; J gene: TRBJ1-1; CDR3 protein: CASSRDRTHTEAFF; CDR3 DNA: TGCGCCAGCAGCCGAGACAGGACCCACACTGAAGCTTTCTTT
D gene: TRBD2; V gene: TRBV6-5; clone size: few; J gene: TRBJ2-1; CDR3 protein: CASSYGLGRGMEQFF; CDR3 DNA: TGTGCCAGCAGTTACGGCTTAGGGCGGGGGATGGAGCAGTTCTTC
D gene: TRBD2; V gene: TRBV5-1; clone size: -; J gene: TRBJ2-3; CDR3 protein: CASSLPVRGLAGDTQYF; CDR3 DNA: TGCGCCAGCAGCCTGCCCGTACGGGGACTAGCTGGAGATACGCAGTATTTT
D gene: -; V gene: TRBV7-9; clone size: many; J gene: TRBJ2-3; CDR3 protein: CASSLMAGTDTQYF; CDR3 DNA: TGTGCCAGCAGCTTAATGGCGGGGACAGATACGCAGTATTTT
D gene: -; V gene: TRBV4-3; clone size: -; J gene: TRBJ2-2; CDR3 protein: CASSQGAVNTGELFF; CDR3 DNA: TGCGCCAGCAGCCAAGGGGCAGTGAACACCGGGGAGCTGTTTTTT
D gene: TRBD1; V gene: TRBV3-1; clone size: few; J gene: TRBJ2-2; CDR3 protein: CASSPRDRPPGELFF; CDR3 DNA: TGTGCCAGCAGTCCGAGGGACAGACCCCCCGGGGAGCTGTTTTTT
D gene: -; V gene: TRBV15; clone size: few; J gene: TRBJ1-4; CDR3 protein: CATGRALNEKLFF; CDR3 DNA: TGTGCCACCGGAAGGGCGTTGAATGAAAAACTGTTTTTT
D gene: -; V gene: TRBV11-2; clone size: many; J gene: TRBJ2-7; CDR3 protein: CASSSEVPEQYF; CDR3 DNA: TGTGCCAGCAGCTCTGAGGTTCCCGAGCAGTACTTC
D gene: -; V gene: TRBV7-9; clone size: -; J gene: TRBJ1-2; CDR3 protein: CASSLEVDADYTF; CDR3 DNA: TGTGCCAGCAGCTTAGAAGTCGACGCGGATTACACCTTC
D gene: TRBD1; V gene: TRBV6-5; clone size: -; J gene: TRBJ2-7; CDR3 protein: CASRGAQGAYEQYF; CDR3 DNA: TGTGCCAGCAGAGGGGCACAGGGGGCGTACGAGCAGTACTTC
D gene: TRBD2; V gene: TRBV5-1; clone size: -; J gene: TRBJ2-3; CDR3 protein: CASRPASGGAEDTQYF; CDR3 DNA: TGCGCCAGCAGACCAGCTAGCGGGGGGGCCGAAGATACGCAGTATTTT
D gene: -; V gene: TRBV7-6; clone size: many; J gene: TRBJ2-7; CDR3 protein: CASSSVRGYHEQYF; CDR3 DNA: TGTGCCAGCAGCTCAGTTCGGGGGTACCACGAGCAGTACTTC
D gene: TRBD1; V gene: TRBV5-1; clone size: -; J gene: TRBJ1-1; CDR3 protein: CASSLPQGALNTEAFF; CDR3 DNA: TGCGCCAGCAGCTTGCCACAGGGGGCGTTGAACACTGAAGCTTTCTTT
D gene: TRBD1; V gene: TRBV12-3/TRBV12-4; clone size: few; J gene: TRBJ2-2; CDR3 protein: CASSLNAGGVAGELFF; CDR3 DNA: TGTGCCAGCAGTTTAAACGCAGGGGGAGTTGCCGGGGAGCTGTTTTTT
D gene: -; V gene: TRBV5-1; clone size: -; J gene: TRBJ2-2; CDR3 protein: CASSLDGSGPGELFF; CDR3 DNA: TGCGCCAGCAGCTTGGACGGGTCGGGACCCGGGGAGCTGTTTTTT
D gene: -; V gene: TRBV2; clone size: few; J gene: TRBJ2-4; CDR3 protein: CASKGFGIQYF; CDR3 DNA: TGTGCCAGCAAGGGGTTTGGCATTCAGTACTTC
D gene: TRBD2; V gene: TRBV20-1; clone size: many; J gene: TRBJ2-3; CDR3 protein: CSAPPGLGMLVQYF; CDR3 DNA: TGCAGTGCTCCACCGGGACTAGGGATGCTTGTGCAGTATTTT
D gene: -; V gene: TRBV10-3; clone size: few; J gene: TRBJ1-1; CDR3 protein: CAISESRGIRNTEAFF; CDR3 DNA: TGTGCCATCAGTGAGTCGAGAGGGATCAGGAACACTGAAGCTTTCTTT
D gene: -; V gene: TRBV6-5; clone size: few; J gene: TRBJ2-3; CDR3 protein: CASSYSSGTGMDTQYF; CDR3 DNA: TGTGCCAGCAGTTACTCATCAGGGACGGGCATGGATACGCAGTATTTT
D gene: TRBD1; V gene: TRBV6-5; clone size: few; J gene: TRBJ1-6; CDR3 protein: CASSYDGQANSPLHF; CDR3 DNA: TGTGCCAGCAGTTATGACGGACAGGCGAATTCACCCCTCCACTTT
D gene: -; V gene: TRBV5-1; clone size: -; J gene: TRBJ1-6; CDR3 protein: CASRGLAGDHNSPLHF; CDR3 DNA: TGCGCCAGCAGAGGCCTCGCGGGCGACCATAATTCACCCCTCCACTTT
D gene: -; V gene: TRBV20-1; clone size: -; J gene: TRBJ2-3; CDR3 protein: CSAKGTPRADTQYF; CDR3 DNA: TGCAGTGCTAAAGGGACCCCAAGGGCAGATACGCAGTATTTT
D gene: TRBD1; V gene: TRBV20-1; clone size: -; J gene: TRBJ2-3; CDR3 protein: CSALRQGATDTQYF; CDR3 DNA: TGCAGTGCTCTCAGACAGGGGGCAACAGATACGCAGTATTTT
D gene: TRBD1; V gene: TRBV29-1; clone size: many; J gene: TRBJ1-1; CDR3 protein: CSAGQGVATEAFF; CDR3 DNA: TGCAGCGCAGGACAGGGGGTAGCCACTGAAGCTTTCTTT